Below are 14 T cell receptor beta chains sequenced from a single sample in a study of CD8 T cells in ankylosing spondylitis. TCRdb re-called the 5' RACE reads with MiXCR, one entry per CDR3 protein. The sample gives some 200,000 distinct CDR3 sequences, 25% to 30% of which show up once; 5% to 8% is in the top ten. Specimen: blood, either unsorted or a sorted T cell fraction (not recorded which). The source of these receptors is a male donor with ankylosing spondylitis or in good health (not recorded which).

As for this clonotype: This clone may be a read error of a much larger clone one base away. This chain links TRBV29-1 with TRBJ2-3, with unresolved D. The CDR3 sequence is 12 residues long. Germline V gene sequence: CDR1 SQVTM, CDR2 ANQGSEA. CDR3 nucleotide sequence: TGCAGCGTTAAAGACTCCGGAGATACGCAGTATTTT. Its protein is CSVKDSGDTQYF.

This clonotype was detected ten times or more. This chain uses TRBV28 with TRBJ1-6; D is ambiguous. CDR1 and CDR2 (germline): MDHEN, SYDVKM. This CDR3 is built from 14 residues. Trimming left V 4 bases short and J 11 bases short, with 15 bases between. The CDR3 loop reads CASSYSGNDPPLHF. The CDR3 DNA follows: TGTGCCAGCAGTTACTCCGGGAACGATCCACCCCTCCACTTT. Drawing the rest from reference TRBV28 and TRBJ1-6, the complete variable domain is DVKVTQSSRYLVKRTGEKVFLECVQDMDHENMFWYRQDPGLGLRLIYFSYDVKMKEKGDIPEGYSVSREKKERFSLILESASTNQTSMYLCASSYSGNDPPLHFGNGTRLTVT.

This clonotype was seen at least ten times. The chain employs TRBV7-3 and TRBJ2-7; 10 positions match TRBD1. The V gene end was trimmed by 0 bases and the J gene end by 1 base; junction bases not matched to a gene: 6. The CDR3 totals 17 residues. Looked up from germline, CDR1 is SGHTA and CDR2 is FQGTGA. Here the CDR3 reads CASSLTLDRGPSYEQYF. The DNA for the CDR3 is TGTGCCAGCAGCTTAACGTTAGACAGGGGGCCTTCCTACGAGCAGTACTTC.

This sequence joins TRBV6-1 and TRBJ2-1; 8 positions agree with TRBD1. From germline, CDR1 is MNHNS and CDR2 SASEGT. Trimming took 5 bases from V and 9 from J; bases not matched to a gene: 6. This CDR3 is built from 13 residues. The CDR3 spells CASSRTGMGEQFF. CDR3 nucleotide sequence: TGTGCCAGCAGTCGGACAGGGATGGGTGAGCAGTTCTTC.

The chain recombines TRBV20-1 with TRBJ2-5, with 8 bases identical to TRBD1. Unmatched junction bases numbered 9, after V lost 2 bases and J lost 7 bases. In germline, CDR1 is DFQATT, CDR2 SNEGSKA (reference sequence). The CDR3 sequence is 14 residues long. CDR3 region: CSARSPTGVATQYF. CDR3 nucleotide sequence: TGCAGTGCTAGATCCCCGACAGGGGTGGCGACCCAGTACTTC.

This clonotype was counted ten times or more. This sequence joins TRBV20-1 and TRBJ1-5, with a weak D call TRBD1 (5 bases). V shed 7 bases and J shed 3 bases, with 16 bases lying between them. The CDR3 extends over 14 amino acids. Germline-derived CDR1 and CDR2 are DFQATT and SNEGSKA (reference sequence). DNA of the CDR3: TGCAGTGTGTCGGCCGGGACGTTCAATCAGCCCCAGCATTTT. Encoded protein: CSVSAGTFNQPQHF.

The chain uses TRBV2 and TRBJ2-1, with 7 bases that match TRBD2. The ends lost 7 bases at V and 15 bases at J; junction bases unmatched: 18. The CDR3 sequence is 14 residues long. Germline CDR1 SNHLY, CDR2 FYNNEI. The CDR3 sequence is CASTLGGRASAVFF. CDR3 sequence (DNA): TGTGCCAGCACCTTGGGGGGGAGGGCCTCGGCGGTGTTCTTC.

As regards this clonotype: This may arise from a read error, as a much more abundant clone is one base away. The genes are TRBV7-2 and TRBJ2-1; perhaps TRBD2 as D (5 bases). Germline CDR1 reads SGHTA; CDR2 reads FQGNSA. The CDR3 extends over 13 amino acids. Trimming pared 0 bases from V and 5 bases from J, leaving 5 bases between. CDR3 residues: CASSLARDNEQFF. The CDR3, as DNA: TGTGCCAGCAGCTTAGCGAGGGACAATGAGCAGTTCTTC.

The chain couples TRBV15 to TRBJ2-7, with a possible D match to TRBD1 (5 bases). Trimming took 0 bases from V and 3 from J, leaving 12 bases between them. The CDR3 is 15 amino acids. Looked up from germline, CDR1 is LNHNV and CDR2 is YYDKDF (reference sequence). As DNA, the CDR3 is TGTGCCACCAGCAGAGATTGGCAGGGCGGCTACGAGCAGTACTTC. It is translated as CATSRDWQGGYEQYF.

Ten or more counts support this clonotype. V and J are TRBV27 and TRBJ2-2; no clear D gene. V lost 5 bases, J lost 4 bases, and 5 bases lay in between. The germline gives CDR1 MNHEY, CDR2 SMNVEV (reference sequence). This CDR3 is built from 12 residues. CDR3 residues: CASSTATGELFF. CDR3 nucleotide sequence: TGTGCCAGCAGTACCGCCACCGGGGAGCTGTTTTTT.

The V call is TRBV5-1, the J call TRBJ1-1; 7 positions match TRBD1. V dropped 5 bases and J dropped 1; count of bases not matched to a gene: 8. The germline CDR1 and CDR2 sequences are SGHRS and YFSETQ. The CDR3 runs 15 residues. For the CDR3, the DNA is TGCGCCAGCAGGCTCGTGACAGGGCAGAACACTGAAGCTTTCTTT. As protein: CASRLVTGQNTEAFF. Supplemented by reference TRBV5-1 and TRBJ1-1, the full variable domain reads KAGVTQTPRYLIKTRGQQVTLSCSPISGHRSVSWYQQTPGQGLQFLFEYFSETQRNKGNFPGRFSGRQFSNSRSEMNVSTLELGDSALYLCASRLVTGQNTEAFFGQGTRLTVV.

This clonotype was counted ten times or more. The V gene is TRBV4-2, the J gene TRBJ2-1, with 12 bases identical to TRBD2. The CDR3 consists of 16 residues. Per the germline V gene, CDR1 is LGHNA and CDR2 is YNFKEQ. The V gene end was trimmed by 2 bases and the J gene end by 7 bases; junction bases not matched to a gene: 6. Here the CDR3 reads CASSQPLAGGMNEQFF. The CDR3 region has the DNA TGTGCCAGCAGCCAACCACTAGCGGGAGGTATGAATGAGCAGTTCTTC.

This clonotype was picked up a small number of times. The genes are TRBV20-1 and TRBJ1-1; possible D gene TRBD1, 5 bases. Germline loops: CDR1 DFQATT, CDR2 SNEGSKA (reference sequence). The CDR3 is 13 residues long. V dropped 8 bases and J dropped 0 bases, with 13 bases sitting between them. The CDR3 sequence is CSPREGMNTEAFF. The CDR3 region has the DNA TGCAGTCCCAGGGAGGGGATGAACACTGAAGCTTTCTTT.

This chain's CDR3 is CSVELGTSGRVDTQYF. CDR3 in DNA: TGCAGCGTTGAATTAGGGACTAGCGGGAGAGTGGATACGCAGTATTTT. V gene TRBV29-1 combines with J gene TRBJ2-3; 14 bases align to TRBD2. Losses at the gene ends were 2 bases for V and 6 bases for J; bases not matched to a gene: 7. This CDR3 comprises 16 residues. CDR1 is SQVTM and CDR2 is ANQGSEA in the germline V gene.